A single sample is the source of the 4 T cell receptor beta chains below, sequenced in a study of T cell changes during pregnancy in multiple sclerosis (dated by TCRdb to about 2019). The library relied on the immunoSEQ multiplex PCR assay. In its TCRdb copy, this immuneACCESS table keeps in-frame sequences only and misses some clones. Where compared with another copy, unresolved V genes explain less than half of these, and the others have no known cause. The sample includes approximately 44,000 clones, with 80% to 95% observed a single time. The leading ten clones occupy roughly 0.67% of the sample. The specimen comprised CD4+ T cells from peripheral blood mononuclear cells, sampled in the first trimester of pregnancy. The source of these receptors is a female donor with multiple sclerosis, enrolled in a pregnancy study.

The chain joins TRBV10-3 to TRBJ2-1; D gene ambiguous. Germline loops: CDR1 ENHRY, CDR2 SYGVKD. The V and J ends lost 11 bases and 8 bases respectively, with 19 bases between them. This CDR3 region has 13 residues. In DNA form, the CDR3 reads TGTGCCCTGAAAGGAGAGATAATCGATGAGCAGTTCTTC. It specifies CALKGEIIDEQFF.

The chain employs TRBV10-3 and TRBJ2-1; 9 bases line up with TRBD2. The CDR3 has 16 amino acids. Per the germline V gene, CDR1 is ENHRY and CDR2 is SYGVKD. Losses at the gene ends were 5 bases for V and 9 bases for J; bases not matched to a gene: 14. The CDR3 DNA sequence: TGTGCCATCAGTACCTCTCGGGTAGCGGGAGAGGGTGAGCAGTTCTTC. Residues: CAISTSRVAGEGEQFF.

This clone was recorded only once. This rearrangement joins TRBV28 to TRBJ1-1, with TRBD1 identical over 8 bases. Germline V lookup: CDR1 MDHEN, CDR2 SYDVKM. The V segment lost 5 bases and the J segment 5 bases; nucleotides outside the gene matches: 7. The CDR3 covers 14 residues. This CDR3 reads CASSRQGRWTEAFF. As DNA, the CDR3 is TGTGCCAGCAGTCGACAGGGGCGGTGGACTGAAGCTTTCTTT.

The CDR3 bases are TGTGCCAGCACCAAAGGGGTCGGGCTTCTTAGTCGAGAGACCCAGTACTTC. As protein: CASTKGVGLLSRETQYF. The chain recombines TRBV7-9 with TRBJ2-5, with D possibly being TRBD1 (5 bases). Trimming shortened V by 7 bases and J by 4 bases, and 25 bases separated the two germline ends. CDR1 is SEHNR and CDR2 is FQNEAQ in the germline V gene (reference sequence). The CDR3 totals 17 residues.